These 10 T cell receptor beta chains were sequenced from one sample in a study of blood T cell repertoires in COVID-19. The table came from immunoSEQ multiplex PCR; TCRdb's copy has only in-frame clones and leaves some out. The sample yields 65,000 to 75,000 clones, around 75% seen once. The material sequenced was peripheral blood. Receptors were obtained from a man between 65 and 79 years old with acute or convalescent COVID-19.

This clone came up a few times. The chain employs TRBV28 and TRBJ2-1; TRBD1 matches 7 bases. Unmatched junction bases numbered 9, after V lost 3 bases and J lost 4 bases. Looked up from germline, CDR1 is MDHEN and CDR2 is SYDVKM. CDR3 length equals 16 residues. This CDR3 reads CASSFKGGRGYNEQFF. DNA for the CDR3: TGTGCCAGCAGTTTTAAAGGGGGCCGAGGGTACAATGAGCAGTTCTTC.

This chain links TRBV6-2 or TRBV6-3 with TRBJ1-2, with 11 bases matching TRBD1. CDR1 is MNHEY and CDR2 is SVGEGT in the germline V gene. The CDR3 runs to 15 residues. The trim removed 4 bases at V and 4 bases at J, leaving 5 bases unmatched. For the CDR3, the DNA is TGTGCCAGCAGTTTTCCCGGGACAGGGGGCTATGGCTACACCTTC. The encoded protein is CASSFPGTGGYGYTF.

V gene TRBV5-6 combines with J gene TRBJ1-1; D is perhaps TRBD1 (5 bases). This CDR3 contains 16 residues. The germline gives CDR1 SGHDT, CDR2 YYEEEE. Trimming took 0 bases from V and 4 from J, leaving 16 bases between them. CDR3: CASSLGPAGEGTEAFF. CDR3 sequence (DNA): TGTGCCAGCAGCTTGGGGCCGGCGGGGGAGGGCACTGAAGCTTTCTTT.

The chain employs TRBV7-9 and TRBJ1-1, with 7 bases fitting TRBD1. Germline values: CDR1 SEHNR, CDR2 FQNEAQ (reference sequence). This CDR3 region has 14 residues. The J segment lost 1 base and the V segment lost 5 bases, leaving 4 bases of the junction unmatched. The CDR3 is CASSQGQRNTEAFF. The CDR3 bases are TGTGCCAGCAGCCAGGGACAGCGGAACACTGAAGCTTTCTTT.

This clone was found once. The chain employs TRBV11-3 and TRBJ2-5; no reliable D call. Germline V CDR1 and CDR2: SGHNT, YENEEA. V shed 0 bases and J shed 2 bases, with 7 bases lying between them. The length of the CDR3 is 14 residues. CDR3 amino acids: CASSLDPGQETQYF. CDR3 in DNA: TGTGCCAGCAGCTTAGATCCAGGTCAAGAGACCCAGTACTTC.

The rearrangement joins TRBV5-1 to TRBJ1-5, with 7 bases identical to TRBD1. Germline values: CDR1 SGHRS, CDR2 YFSETQ. The CDR3 is 15 amino acids. The junction had 4 bases not matched to a gene; V was cut back by 0 bases and J by 4 bases. CDR3 coding DNA: TGCGCCAGCAGCTTGGGTGCAGGGGGAAATCAGCCCCAGCATTTT. Protein: CASSLGAGGNQPQHF.

DNA for the CDR3: TGTGCCATCAGTGACGGGGGGCCTGGACAGCCCCAGCATTTT. Amino acid sequence: CAISDGGPGQPQHF. The chain joins TRBV10-3 to TRBJ1-5, with D tentatively TRBD1 (6 bases). The germline CDR1 and CDR2 sequences are ENHRY and SYGVKD. V was shortened by 3 bases and J by 7 bases, with 13 bases between the two germline ends. The CDR3 extends over 14 amino acids.

This chain uses TRBV7-3 with TRBJ2-1; the match to TRBD2 covers 15 bases. V lost 5 bases and J lost 6; bases outside the gene matches: 8. Germline CDR1 is SGHTA and CDR2 is FQGTGA. This CDR3 region has 17 residues. CDR3 region: CASSPGLAGGPINEQFF. DNA for the CDR3: TGTGCCAGCAGCCCCGGACTAGCGGGAGGGCCCATCAATGAGCAGTTCTTC.

V is TRBV9 and J is TRBJ1-2; TRBD1 matches at 8 bases. CDR3 length equals 15 residues. J lost 0 bases, V lost 4 bases, and 5 bases had no gene match. Germline V gene data show CDR1 as SGDLS and CDR2 as YYNGEE. This chain's CDR3 is CASSPGQGANYGYTF. Written as DNA, the CDR3 is TGTGCCAGCAGCCCCGGACAGGGAGCTAACTATGGCTACACCTTC.

This clone was counted only a few times. The rearrangement joins TRBV4-3 to TRBJ1-1, with a tentative D call TRBD1 (5 bases). The V and J ends lost 8 bases and 4 bases respectively, with 11 bases between them. Germline V gene data show CDR1 as LGHNA and CDR2 as YSLEER. The CDR3 loop spans 12 amino acids. DNA for the CDR3: TGCGCCAGCGGGGGGGGTGTCACTGAAGCTTTCTTT. This encodes CASGGGVTEAFF.